The clone carrying this TCR beta chain came up a few times. V was cut by 0 bases and J by 2 bases, with 11 bases left in between. CDR1 is LGHNA and CDR2 is YSLEER in the germline V gene. The CDR3 sequence is 15 residues long. The data derive from a study of identical twins. One entry per CDR3 protein results from TCRdb running MiXCR on the 5' RACE reads. This table has approximately 690,000 distinct CDR3 sequences, 6.1% appearing once. The chain recombines TRBV4-3 with TRBJ2-7; D remains ambiguous. The sequence was collected from a man aged 18 to 29 in good health. The sequencing sample was made of naive T cells sorted from blood. Written as DNA, the CDR3 is TGCGCCAGCAGCCAAGAAAAGGTACCAACCTACGAGCAGTACTTC. Encoded protein: CASSQEKVPTYEQYF.